This passage covers 14 T cell receptor beta chains from one sample sequenced in a study of tumor-infiltrating lymphocytes in primary liver carcinoma. The researchers produced TCR beta cDNA from approximately 550 ng total RNA with a constant-region primer. It was through three nested multiplex PCR rounds of slightly modified ARM-PCR that TCR beta libraries arose. Researchers ran the first two PCR rounds for approximately 10 cycles each with TRBV1-TRBV30 forward primers and a C-beta reverse primer. TCRdb reprocessed the multiplex PCR reads via MiXCR and lists one record per CDR3 protein. The sample includes approximately 320,000 distinct CDR3 sequences, approximately 54% of them seen just once. Unsorted whole blood yielded blood RNA, and germline DNA was extracted as well. What was sequenced was peripheral blood. These receptors were collected from a woman aged 25 to 45 with primary liver carcinoma and hepatitis B virus infection.

Note on this clonotype: At one end the junction does not follow the germline gene, possibly because of a read error. The V and J genes are TRBV29-1 and TRBJ2-3, with D perhaps matching TRBD1 (5 bases). Per germline, CDR1 SQVTM and CDR2 ANQGSEA. The CDR3 consists of 15 residues. CDR3 nucleotide sequence: TGCAGTGTTGTCTTAATGGGTTTAAGCACAGGTACGCAGTATTTT. Protein: CSVVLMGLSTGTQYF.

This clonotype was counted between two and nine times. This could be a read error, since a much larger clone is one nucleotide away. This rearrangement joins TRBV12-3 or TRBV12-4 to TRBJ2-5; 9 positions agree with TRBD2. The junction had 4 bases not matched to a gene; V was cut back by 0 bases and J by 2 bases. This CDR3 is 16 amino acids long. The chain's CDR3 is CASSLAMTSGQETQYF. CDR3 DNA: TGTGCCAGCAGTTTAGCCATGACTAGCGGACAAGAGACCCAGTACTTC.

This clonotype was seen only a few times. The chain combines TRBV4-1 with TRBJ2-1; TRBD2 matches 15 bases. From germline, CDR1 is MGHRA and CDR2 YSYEKL. The V gene end was trimmed by 4 bases and the J gene end by 2 bases; junction bases not matched to a gene: 18. This CDR3 region has 22 residues. This CDR3 reads CASSPIRGGTSGRNSPYNEQFF. The CDR3 DNA reads TGCGCCAGCAGCCCAATCAGGGGCGGGACTAGCGGGAGGAATAGCCCCTACAATGAGCAGTTCTTC.

This clonotype appeared once. The V call is TRBV7-9, the J call TRBJ2-1; no clear D. This CDR3 contains 13 residues. CDR1 and CDR2 from the germline V gene are SEHNR and FQNEAQ (reference sequence). V shed 8 bases and J shed 5 bases, with 13 bases lying between them. This chain's CDR3 is CASYGLRDNEQFF. In DNA, the CDR3 is TGTGCCAGCTACGGGCTCCGCGACAATGAGCAGTTCTTC.

The CDR3 loop is CASNLRSGRAIETQYF. The CDR3 region has the DNA TGTGCCAGCAATCTAAGAAGCGGGAGGGCCATTGAGACCCAGTACTTC. This chain links TRBV5-4 with TRBJ2-5; 10 bases line up with TRBD2. Germline V lookup: CDR1 SGHNT, CDR2 YYREEE (reference sequence). J lost 5 bases, V lost 6 bases, and 13 bases had no gene match. This CDR3 contains 16 residues.

This clonotype was recorded at least ten times. This sequence joins TRBV6-1 and TRBJ2-2, with TRBD1 as a possible D gene (5 bases). This CDR3 is 13 amino acids long. Trimming removed 0 bases from V and 6 bases from J, with 5 bases in between. The germline gives CDR1 MNHNS, CDR2 SASEGT. The CDR3 DNA reads TGTGCCAGCAGTGAAGCAGGGGCCGGGGAGCTGTTTTTT. Translation gives CASSEAGAGELFF.

This chain uses TRBV10-3 with TRBJ2-1; 9 nucleotides align to TRBD1. CDR1 ENHRY and CDR2 SYGVKD come from the germline V gene. V was pared by 6 bases and J by 3 bases, with 6 bases of the junction left unmatched. The CDR3 is 15 residues long. The CDR3 loop is CAIRGQGINYNEQFF. The CDR3 bases are TGTGCCATCAGGGGACAGGGAATCAACTACAATGAGCAGTTCTTC.

In the case of this clonotype: Sequence at one end of the junction differs from germline and may be a read error. This chain uses TRBV6-2 or TRBV6-3 with TRBJ2-2; tentative D call: TRBD2 (5 bases). Germline values: CDR1 MNHEY, CDR2 SVGEGT. The CDR3 consists of 14 residues. For the CDR3, the DNA is TGTGCCAGCAGTTACTACCCAATCTCCGGGGAGCAGTTTTTT. Protein product: CASSYYPISGEQFF.

As regards this clonotype: The junction does not match germline at one end; this may be a read error. The chain couples TRBV6-2 or TRBV6-3 to TRBJ1-6; 11 bases map to TRBD1. There are 15 residues in the CDR3. From germline, CDR1 is MNHEY and CDR2 SVGEGT. Here the CDR3 reads CASNYGGQGASPLHF. CDR3 in DNA: TGTGCCAGCAATTACGGAGGACAGGGGGCCTCACCCCTCCACTTT.

With respect to this clonotype: At one boundary the junction diverges from the germline segment, which might be a read error. The chain uses TRBV11-2 and TRBJ2-3, with a tentative D call TRBD2 (5 bases). CDR3 length: 15 residues. Germline CDR1 SGHAT, CDR2 FQNNGV. Here the CDR3 reads CASSWVLPSTDTRYF. CDR3 nucleotides: TGTGCCAGCAGCTGGGTCTTGCCTAGCACAGATACGCGGTATTTT. Full variable domain (missing parts from reference TRBV11-2 and TRBJ2-3): EAGVAQSPRYKIIEKRQSVAFWCNPISGHATLYWYQQILGQGPKLLIQFQNNGVVDDSQLPKDRFSAERLKGVDSTLKIQPAKLEDSAVYLCASSWVLPSTDTRYFGPGTRLTVL.

J is TRBJ2-5 and V is TRBV7-9, with D unclear. Per the germline V gene, CDR1 is SEHNR and CDR2 is FQNEAQ (reference sequence). The CDR3 extends over 13 amino acids. Trimming shortened V by 6 bases and J by 1 base, and 9 bases separated the two germline ends. CDR3 sequence: CASSYPAQETQYF. The CDR3 coding sequence is TGTGCCAGCAGTTATCCGGCCCAAGAGACCCAGTACTTC.

As for this clonotype: As the CDR3 is not closed by the conserved phenylalanine or tryptophan, this likely results from a read error. The chain couples TRBV6-5 to TRBJ2-1; the D is unclear. Germline values: CDR1 MNHEY, CDR2 SVGAGI. CDR3 size: 18 residues. CDR3 coding DNA: TGTGCCAGCAGTTACTCGACCCAGGTGGGCCGATCCTACCATGAGCAGTTCTCC. Its translation is CASSYSTQVGRSYHEQFS.

This clonotype was picked up many times. The V gene is TRBV6-5, the J gene TRBJ1-4; the D is unclear. This CDR3 contains 14 residues. Germline loops: CDR1 MNHEY, CDR2 SVGAGI. Trimming took off 6 bases at V and 0 bases at J, with 8 bases between the two ends. The CDR3 sequence: CASRDLATNEKLFF. The DNA for the CDR3 is TGTGCCAGCAGGGACCTTGCAACTAATGAAAAACTGTTTTTT.

Regarding this clonotype: The junction and the germline gene differ at one end; a read error may be behind it. The rearrangement uses TRBV6-2 or TRBV6-3 and TRBJ1-1; D gene unclear. The germline V gene has CDR1 MNHEY and CDR2 SVGEGT. The CDR3 consists of 15 residues. The CDR3 sequence is CASNYRYRQNTEAFF. The CDR3 DNA follows: TGTGCCAGCAATTACAGATATCGACAGAACACTGAAGCTTTCTTT.